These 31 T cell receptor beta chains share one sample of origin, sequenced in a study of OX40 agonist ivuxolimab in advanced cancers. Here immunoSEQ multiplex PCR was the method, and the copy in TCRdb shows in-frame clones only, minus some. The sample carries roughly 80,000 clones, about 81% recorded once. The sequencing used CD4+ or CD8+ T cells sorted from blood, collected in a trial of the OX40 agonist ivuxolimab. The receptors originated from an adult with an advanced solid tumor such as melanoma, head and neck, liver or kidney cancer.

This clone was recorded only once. The DNA of the CDR3 is TGTGCCAGCAGTTTATCCAGGGGCAATGGCTACACCTTC. Translation: CASSLSRGNGYTF. V and J are TRBV27 and TRBJ1-2, with D possibly being TRBD1 (6 bases). This CDR3 spans 13 amino acids. CDR1 is MNHEY and CDR2 is SMNVEV in the germline V gene (reference sequence). The V gene lost 0 bases and the J gene lost 6 bases, with 8 bases spanning the gap.

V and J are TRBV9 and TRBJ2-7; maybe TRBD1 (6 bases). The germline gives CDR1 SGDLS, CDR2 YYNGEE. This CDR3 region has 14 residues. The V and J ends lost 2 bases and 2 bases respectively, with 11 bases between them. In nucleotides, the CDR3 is TGTGCCAGCAGCGTCGGACAGACAACCTACGAGCAGTACTTC. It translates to CASSVGQTTYEQYF.

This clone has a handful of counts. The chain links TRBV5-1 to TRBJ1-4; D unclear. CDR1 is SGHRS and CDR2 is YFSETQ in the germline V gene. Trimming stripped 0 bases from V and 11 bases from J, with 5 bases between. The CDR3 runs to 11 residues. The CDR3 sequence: CASSLDGKLFF. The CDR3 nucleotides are TGCGCCAGCAGCTTGGATGGTAAACTGTTTTTT.

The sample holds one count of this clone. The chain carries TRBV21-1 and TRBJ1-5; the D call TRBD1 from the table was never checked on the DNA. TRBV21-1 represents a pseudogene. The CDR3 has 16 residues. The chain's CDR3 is CASSKGLRGHSGPQHF. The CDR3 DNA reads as TGTGCCAGCAGCAAAGGACTGAGAGGACACTCTGGACCCCAGCATTTT.

In DNA, the CDR3 is TGTGCCAGCAGTTACCCGGACACCCCGAGGGATGGCTACACCTTC. Translation: CASSYPDTPRDGYTF. The chain combines TRBV6-5 with TRBJ1-2; weak D call: TRBD1 (5 bases). The germline V gene encodes CDR1 MNHEY and CDR2 SVGAGI. The germline V and J ends were trimmed by 2 bases and 6 bases, with 16 bases remaining between them. This CDR3 is built from 15 residues.

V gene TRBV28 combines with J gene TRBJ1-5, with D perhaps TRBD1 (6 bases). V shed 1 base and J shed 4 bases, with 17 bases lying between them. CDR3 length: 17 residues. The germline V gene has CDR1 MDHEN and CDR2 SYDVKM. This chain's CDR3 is CASSLYSGQSGNQPQHF. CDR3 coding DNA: TGTGCCAGCAGTTTATATAGTGGACAGTCCGGGAATCAGCCCCAGCATTTT.

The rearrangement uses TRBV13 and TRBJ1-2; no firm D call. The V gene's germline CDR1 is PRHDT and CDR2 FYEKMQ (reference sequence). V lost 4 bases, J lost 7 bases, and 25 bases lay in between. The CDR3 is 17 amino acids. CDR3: CASSSRVDDRRLGGYTF. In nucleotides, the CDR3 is TGTGCCAGCAGCTCCCGGGTCGATGACCGGAGGCTGGGTGGCTACACCTTC.

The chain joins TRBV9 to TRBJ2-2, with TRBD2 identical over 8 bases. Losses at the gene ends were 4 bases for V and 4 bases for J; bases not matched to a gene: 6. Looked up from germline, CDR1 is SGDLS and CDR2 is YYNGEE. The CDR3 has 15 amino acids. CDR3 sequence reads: CASSPWTSLTGELFF. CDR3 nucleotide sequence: TGTGCCAGCAGCCCCTGGACTAGCCTCACCGGGGAGCTGTTTTTT. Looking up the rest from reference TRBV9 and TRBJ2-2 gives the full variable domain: DSGVTQTPKHLITATGQRVTLRCSPRSGDLSVYWYQQSLDQGLQFLIQYYNGEERAKGNILERFSAQQFPDLHSELNLSSLELGDSALYFCASSPWTSLTGELFFGEGSRLTVL.

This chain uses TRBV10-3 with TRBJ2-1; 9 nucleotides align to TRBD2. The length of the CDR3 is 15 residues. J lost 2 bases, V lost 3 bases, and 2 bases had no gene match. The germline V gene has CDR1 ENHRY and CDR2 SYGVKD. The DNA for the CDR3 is TGTGCCATCAGTGATAGCGGGGGCCCCTACAATGAGCAGTTCTTC. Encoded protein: CAISDSGGPYNEQFF.

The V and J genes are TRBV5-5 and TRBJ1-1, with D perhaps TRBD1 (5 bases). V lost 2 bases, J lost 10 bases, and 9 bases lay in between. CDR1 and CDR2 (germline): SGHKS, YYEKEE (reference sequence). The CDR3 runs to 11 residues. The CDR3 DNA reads TGTGCCAGCAGCTTAGGGGATGTAGCTTTCTTT. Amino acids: CASSLGDVAFF.

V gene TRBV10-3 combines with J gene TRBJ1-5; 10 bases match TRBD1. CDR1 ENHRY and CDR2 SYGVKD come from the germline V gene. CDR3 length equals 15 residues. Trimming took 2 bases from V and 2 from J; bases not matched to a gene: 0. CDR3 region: CAISEGTGGNQPQHF. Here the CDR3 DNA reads TGTGCCATCAGTGAGGGGACAGGGGGCAATCAGCCCCAGCATTTT.

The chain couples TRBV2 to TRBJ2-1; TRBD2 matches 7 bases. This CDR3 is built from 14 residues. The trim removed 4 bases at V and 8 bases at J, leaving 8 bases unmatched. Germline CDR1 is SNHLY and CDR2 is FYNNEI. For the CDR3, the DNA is TGTGCCAGCAGTGTGACTAGCAGCCGAGATGAGCAGTTCTTC. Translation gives CASSVTSSRDEQFF.

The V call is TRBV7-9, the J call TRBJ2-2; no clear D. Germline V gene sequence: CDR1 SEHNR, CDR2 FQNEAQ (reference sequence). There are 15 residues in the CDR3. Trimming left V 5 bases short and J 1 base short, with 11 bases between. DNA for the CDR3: TGTGCCAGCAGCCCCCGGGCCATGAACACCGGGGAGCTGTTTTTT. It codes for CASSPRAMNTGELFF.

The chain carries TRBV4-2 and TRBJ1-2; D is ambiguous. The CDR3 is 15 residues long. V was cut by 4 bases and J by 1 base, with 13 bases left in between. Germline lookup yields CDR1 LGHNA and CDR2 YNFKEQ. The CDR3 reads CASSPQGPNNYGYTF. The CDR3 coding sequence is TGTGCCAGCAGCCCACAAGGCCCTAATAACTATGGCTACACCTTC.

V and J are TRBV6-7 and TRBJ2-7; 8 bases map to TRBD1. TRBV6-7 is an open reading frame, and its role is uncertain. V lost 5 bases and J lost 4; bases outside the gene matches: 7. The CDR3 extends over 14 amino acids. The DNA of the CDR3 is TGTGCCAGCAGTGTAGGGACAGGAACATACGAGCAGTACGTC. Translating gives CASSVGTGTYEQYV.

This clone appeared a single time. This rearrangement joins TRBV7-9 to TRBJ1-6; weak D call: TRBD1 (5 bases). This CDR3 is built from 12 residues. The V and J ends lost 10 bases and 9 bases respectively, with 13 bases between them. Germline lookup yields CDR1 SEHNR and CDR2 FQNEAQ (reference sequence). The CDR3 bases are TGTGCCACAAAAGGGGCCCCTTCACCCCTCCACTTT. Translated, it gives CATKGAPSPLHF.

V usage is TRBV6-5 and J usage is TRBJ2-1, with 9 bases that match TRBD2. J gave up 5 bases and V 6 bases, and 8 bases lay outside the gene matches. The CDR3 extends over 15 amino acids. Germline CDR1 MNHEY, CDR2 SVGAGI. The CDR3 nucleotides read TGTGCCAGCAGGGGATTTCAGCGGGAGGACAATGAGCAGTTCTTC. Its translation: CASRGFQREDNEQFF.

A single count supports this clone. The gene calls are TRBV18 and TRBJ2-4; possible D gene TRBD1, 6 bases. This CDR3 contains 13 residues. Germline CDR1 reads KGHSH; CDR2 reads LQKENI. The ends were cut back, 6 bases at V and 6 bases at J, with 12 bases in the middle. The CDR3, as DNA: TGTGCCAGCTCCCAGAAACAGGGAAACATTCAGTACTTC. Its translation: CASSQKQGNIQYF.

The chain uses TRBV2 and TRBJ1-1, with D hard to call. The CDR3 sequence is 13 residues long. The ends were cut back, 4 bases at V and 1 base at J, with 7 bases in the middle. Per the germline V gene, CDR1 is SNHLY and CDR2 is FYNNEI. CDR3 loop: CASSVGENTEAFF. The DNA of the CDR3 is TGTGCCAGCAGTGTTGGGGAGAACACTGAAGCTTTCTTT.

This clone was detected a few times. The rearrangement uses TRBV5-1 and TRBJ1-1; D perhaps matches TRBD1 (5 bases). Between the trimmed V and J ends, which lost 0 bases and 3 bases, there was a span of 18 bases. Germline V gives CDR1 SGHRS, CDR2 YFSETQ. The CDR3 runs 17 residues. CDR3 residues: CASSLEGIRVGDTEAFF. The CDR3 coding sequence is TGCGCCAGCAGCTTGGAGGGAATTCGGGTAGGGGACACTGAAGCTTTCTTT.

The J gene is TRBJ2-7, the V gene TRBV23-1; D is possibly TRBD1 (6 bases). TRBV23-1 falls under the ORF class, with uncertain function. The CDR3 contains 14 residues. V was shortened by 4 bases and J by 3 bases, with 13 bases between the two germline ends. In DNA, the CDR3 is TGCGCCAGCAGTCCCCGACAGGTTTACTACGAGCAGTACTTC. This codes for CASSPRQVYYEQYF.

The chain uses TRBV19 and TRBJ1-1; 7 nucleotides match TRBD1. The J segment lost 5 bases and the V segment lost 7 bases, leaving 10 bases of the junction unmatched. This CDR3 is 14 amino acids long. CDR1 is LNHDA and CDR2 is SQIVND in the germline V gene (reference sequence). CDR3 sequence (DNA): TGTGCCAGTACCTACAGGGGTAGTGGAACTGAAGCTTTCTTT. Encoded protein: CASTYRGSGTEAFF.

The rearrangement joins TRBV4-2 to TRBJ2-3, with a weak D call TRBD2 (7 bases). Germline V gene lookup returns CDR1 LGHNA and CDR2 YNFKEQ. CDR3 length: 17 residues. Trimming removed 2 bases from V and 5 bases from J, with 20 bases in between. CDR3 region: CASSQIARGGAQDTQYF. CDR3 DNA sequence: TGTGCCAGCAGCCAAATCGCAAGGGGGGGGGCACAAGATACGCAGTATTTT.

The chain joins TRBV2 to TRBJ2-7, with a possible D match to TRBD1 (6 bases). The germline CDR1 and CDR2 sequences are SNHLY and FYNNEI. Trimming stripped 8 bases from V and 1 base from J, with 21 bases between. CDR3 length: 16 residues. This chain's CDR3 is CASVLSRGSSSYEQYF. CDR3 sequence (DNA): TGTGCCAGCGTGCTCAGCAGGGGATCCTCGTCCTACGAGCAGTACTTC.

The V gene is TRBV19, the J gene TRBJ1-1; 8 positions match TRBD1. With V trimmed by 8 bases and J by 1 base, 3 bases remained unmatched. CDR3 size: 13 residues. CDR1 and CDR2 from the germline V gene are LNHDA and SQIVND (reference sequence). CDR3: CASSGQGNTEAFF. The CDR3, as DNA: TGTGCCAGTTCTGGACAGGGGAACACTGAAGCTTTCTTT.

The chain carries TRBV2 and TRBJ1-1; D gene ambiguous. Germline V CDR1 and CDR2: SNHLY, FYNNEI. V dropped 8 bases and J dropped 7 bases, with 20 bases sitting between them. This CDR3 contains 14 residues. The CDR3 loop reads CASLRGYDTNEAFF. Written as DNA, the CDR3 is TGTGCCAGCTTGCGGGGATATGATACCAATGAAGCTTTCTTT.

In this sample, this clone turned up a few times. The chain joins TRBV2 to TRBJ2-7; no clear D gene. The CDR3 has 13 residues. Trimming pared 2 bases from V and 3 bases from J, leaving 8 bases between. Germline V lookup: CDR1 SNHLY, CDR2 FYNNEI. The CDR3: CASSELEGYEQYF. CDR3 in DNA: TGTGCCAGCAGTGAACTAGAAGGCTACGAGCAGTACTTC.

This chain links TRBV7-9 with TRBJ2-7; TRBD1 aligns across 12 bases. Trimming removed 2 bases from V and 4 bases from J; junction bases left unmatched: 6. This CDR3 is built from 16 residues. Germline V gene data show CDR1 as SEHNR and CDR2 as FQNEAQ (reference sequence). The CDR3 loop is CASSLIGTGGWYEQYF. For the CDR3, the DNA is TGTGCCAGCAGCTTAATCGGGACAGGGGGCTGGTACGAGCAGTACTTC. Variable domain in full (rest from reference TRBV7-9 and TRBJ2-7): DTGVSQNPRHKITKRGQNVTFRCDPISEHNRLYWYRQTLGQGPEFLTYFQNEAQLEKSRLLSDRFSAERPKGSFSTLEIQRTEQGDSAMYLCASSLIGTGGWYEQYFGPGTRLTVT.

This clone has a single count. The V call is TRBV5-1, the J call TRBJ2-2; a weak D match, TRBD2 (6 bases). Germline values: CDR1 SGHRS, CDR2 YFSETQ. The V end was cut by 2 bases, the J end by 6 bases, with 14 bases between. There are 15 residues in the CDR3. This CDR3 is CASSLLTSGAGELFF. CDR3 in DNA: TGCGCCAGCAGCTTACTCACATCGGGGGCCGGGGAGCTGTTTTTT.

The CDR3 coding sequence is TGTGCCAGTAGTATAGGGAGGAGCCCCCAAGAGACCCAGTACTTC. It translates to CASSIGRSPQETQYF. The chain has TRBV19 and TRBJ2-5; TRBD2 might be the D (5 bases). CDR3 length equals 15 residues. The V gene's germline CDR1 is LNHDA and CDR2 SQIVND (reference sequence). With 1 base removed from V and 1 base from J, the gap between germline ends came to 10 bases.

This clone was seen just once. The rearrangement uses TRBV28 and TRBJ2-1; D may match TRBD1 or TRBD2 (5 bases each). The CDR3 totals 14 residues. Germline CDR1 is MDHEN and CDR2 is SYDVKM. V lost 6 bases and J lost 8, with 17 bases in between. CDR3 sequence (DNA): TGTGCCAGCAGAGAAAGGTCGGGGCGGGATGAGCAGTTCTTC. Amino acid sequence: CASRERSGRDEQFF.